This TCR beta chain was recorded in a study of CD8 T cells in Susac syndrome (dated 2019 in TCRdb). Concerning the study at large: Of the Susac syndrome patients who were sequenced, 5 or 6 had clinically active disease and roughly 8 were in clinical remission. At blood withdrawal, Susac syndrome patients were either therapy-naive, taking corticosteroids (in some cases with IVIg as well), or taking IVIg alone. Whether CD8+ T cell activation and differentiation in Susac syndrome was antigen driven was tested using repertoire sequencing.

What the authors observed across the whole study: No clonal expansion was detected in the CD4+ T cell repertoire of Susac syndrome patients. The number of individuals in the TCR sequencing and HLA analysis was recognized as being relatively small.

From a lookup of the germline V gene, CDR1 and CDR2 are SGHDT and YYEEEE. V gives up 2 bases and J gives up 7 bases, and the segment between their germline ends measures 13 bases. The CDR3 runs 15 amino acids, cysteine and phenylalanine included. The CDR3 DNA has 45 bases and is translated from base 1. High-throughput TCR beta sequencing profiled peripheral blood CD8+ and CD4+ T cells from healthy donors, Susac syndrome patients and multiple sclerosis patients. The Susac syndrome patients fulfilled recently defined diagnostic criteria for definite or probable disease. Bulk CD8+ and CD4+ T cells were purified by magnetic negative isolation, whereas CD8+ TEMRA cells were enriched by FACS. Blood was drawn into EDTA tubes, processed within 24 hours, and PBMCs were isolated by density gradient centrifugation. PBMCs intended for TCR sequencing were cryopreserved in liquid nitrogen and were subsequently thawed in a 37 degrees C water bath. The sorted or isolated CD4+, CD8+ and CD8+ TEMRA cells had a purity of 90% or higher.

About this clonotype itself: Its antigen is still unknown. There are no base qualities to consult, and no much larger clone falls within one base.

RNA was extracted using the RNeasy kit, and about 0.45 to 1 microgram was reverse transcribed with random hexamers. The immunoSEQ multiplex PCR assay, covering 54 Vbeta and 13 Jbeta segments, was used to amplify TCR beta CDR3 regions. Bias from PCR amplification was corrected by using a synthetic template baseline for primer optimization and for computational correction. The study's own analysis went as follows. Reads were annotated to V, D and J genes per IMGT and analyzed with immunoSEQ Analyzer, keeping only productive sequences. Clonality was calculated as one minus the Shannon entropy normalized by log2 of the number of productive unique sequences. For each patient and control, public and private clones were evaluated within the 100 most prevalent clones. A clone was defined as Susac-specific if it was absent from the healthy and MS cohorts, from some 980 published viral clones and from other ImmuneACCESS disease sequences. TCRdb passed the public sequencing reads through fastp at Q25 and MiXCR, retaining productive beta sequences. CDR3 protein sequences are deduplicated, and each keeps its most common genes and DNA. V and J calls and clone size were set by TCRdb, not the authors. This sample comprises 150,000 to 200,000 distinct CDR3 sequences, 85% to 95% of them detected only once. Of the sample, 0.12% is held by the ten largest clones.

In this chain, TRBV5-6 is recombined with TRBJ1-6, and TRBD1 may be the D gene, going by 6 matching bases. The sequenced sample was CD4+ T cells from PBMCs. This sequence was found in a human donor with Susac syndrome. The DNA sequence is TGTGCCAGCAGCTTTCAGGGGCTGAAGAATTCACCCCTCCACTTT. Translated, this is CASSFQGLKNSPLHF.